This is a list of T cell receptor beta chains from one sample in a study of early T cells in non-severe SARS-CoV-2 infection. TCRdb re-called the 5' RACE reads through MiXCR, storing one row per CDR3 protein. Among around 64,000 distinct CDR3 sequences listed, around 11% were seen once. Material for sequencing was whole blood. These receptors all come from an adult who was a healthcare worker with PCR-confirmed SARS-CoV-2 infection or an uninfected control (not recorded which). Each CDR3 is given with its conserved first and last residue. D genes are given only for firm matches. The size field is filled for only some rows; it gives once, few, many or a size class.

.	TRBV12-5	TRBJ2-2	.	TGTGCTAGTGGTTTCCGACCTACCCTTTACAAGATCACCGGGGAGCTGTTTTTT	CASGFRPTLYKITGELFF
.	TRBV5-4	TRBJ2-7	.	TGTGCCAGCAGCTTGGGAGGACAGACCTACGAGCAGTACTTC	CASSLGGQTYEQYF
many	TRBV9	TRBJ1-1	TRBD1	TGTGCCAGCAGCCAGACAGGGGAGAACACTGAAGCTTTCTTT	CASSQTGENTEAFF
many	TRBV7-3	TRBJ2-1	.	TGTGCCAGCAGCCGAGCGCCCGTTAGCTCCTACAATGAGCAGTTCTTC	CASSRAPVSSYNEQFF
few	TRBV5-4	TRBJ2-5	.	TGTGCCAGCAGCGTGGACCTCCTCGAGACCCAGTACTTC	CASSVDLLETQYF
.	TRBV12-3/TRBV12-4	TRBJ1-4	.	TGTGCCAGCAGTCCCGGCGGGAATAATGAAAAACTGTTTTTT	CASSPGGNNEKLFF
many	TRBV5-5	TRBJ2-5	.	TGTGCCAGCAGCTTGATGGGTTCGACAGTTGCAGAGACCCAGTACTTC	CASSLMGSTVAETQYF
few	TRBV18	TRBJ2-7	TRBD1	TGTGCCAGCTCACCTCCGGGACAGGGACCCTCCGAGCAGTACTTC	CASSPPGQGPSEQYF
many	TRBV29-1	TRBJ1-2	.	TGCAGCGTTGAGCCAAACTCCTATGGCTACACCTTC	CSVEPNSYGYTF
.	TRBV25-1	TRBJ1-6	.	TGTGCCAGCAGTGCTGGAAAAGGGAGATCACCCCTCCACTTT	CASSAGKGRSPLHF
.	TRBV20-1	TRBJ1-2	.	TGCAGTGCTAGGAGGGGCGGGCTTGGCTACACCTTC	CSARRGGLGYTF
.	TRBV12-5	TRBJ2-5	.	TGTGCTAGTGGTCCTGGACAGCCAGTCAGCTTC	CASGPGQPVSF
few	TRBV7-2	TRBJ2-1	TRBD1	TGTGCCAGCAGCGGCCGGGACAGGGAAGGCAATGAGCAGTTCTTC	CASSGRDREGNEQFF
many	TRBV5-1	TRBJ2-5	TRBD2	TGCGCCAGCAGCTTAGGACTAGCGGGAACGGGGCAAGAGACCCAGTACTTC	CASSLGLAGTGQETQYF
many	TRBV7-6	TRBJ2-3	.	TGTGCCAGCAGCTTTCACGATCGAAGGGATACGCAGTATTTT	CASSFHDRRDTQYF
.	TRBV9	TRBJ1-2	.	TGTGCCAGCAGCACCCCCTGGGCCTACCGGTATGGCTACACCTTC	CASSTPWAYRYGYTF
.	TRBV10-2	TRBJ1-1	.	TGCGCCAGCAGTGAGTCGGGGGGCGGTTGGGAAGCTTTCTTT	CASSESGGGWEAFF
.	TRBV29-1	TRBJ1-1	TRBD1	TGCAGCGCACAAAGGGGGACAGGGCACACTGAAGCTTTCTTT	CSAQRGTGHTEAFF
.	TRBV25-1	TRBJ2-1	.	TGTGCCAGCAGTGGGGGCAGGGAGCAGTTCTTC	CASSGGREQFF
.	TRBV29-1	TRBJ2-1	TRBD2	TGCAGCGGGGGGACTAGCGGGACTTATGAGCAGTTCTTC	CSGGTSGTYEQFF
.	TRBV12-3/TRBV12-4	TRBJ2-4	.	TGTGCCAGCAGTTTGGGGGGCTATGACATTCAGTACTTC	CASSLGGYDIQYF
few	TRBV5-1	TRBJ2-7	.	TGCGCCAGCAGCTTGGCCGGAGGGGGCATCAACGAGCAGTACTTC	CASSLAGGGINEQYF
many	TRBV3-1	TRBJ2-7	.	TGTGCCAGCAGCCAAGCGGGAAACGAGCAGTACTTC	CASSQAGNEQYF
many	TRBV28	TRBJ2-1	.	TGTGCCAGCAGTTCCGGGAGCTACAATGAGCAGTTCTTC	CASSSGSYNEQFF
.	TRBV29-1	TRBJ2-7	TRBD1	TGCAGCGTTACCCGGGACAGGGGCTACGAGCAGTACTTC	CSVTRDRGYEQYF
many	TRBV11-2	TRBJ2-3	TRBD2	TGTGCCAGCAGTCAACTAGCGGGAGGTAAAGATACGCAGTATTTT	CASSQLAGGKDTQYF
.	TRBV30	TRBJ2-5	TRBD1	TGTGCCTGGAATCATGGTCAGGGGGCAAAGACCCAGTACTTC	CAWNHGQGAKTQYF
many	TRBV20-1	TRBJ2-1	TRBD2	TGCAGTGCTAGAATATTAGCGGGAGGAAATCACAATGAGCAGTTCTTC	CSARILAGGNHNEQFF
few	TRBV12-3/TRBV12-4	TRBJ1-2	.	TGTGCCAGCAGTTTAAATGCAGGGTCTGACTATGGCTACACCTTC	CASSLNAGSDYGYTF
.	TRBV7-8	TRBJ2-7	.	TGTGCCAGCAGCCCATCCGGGGGTCTCTACGAGCAGTACTTC	CASSPSGGLYEQYF